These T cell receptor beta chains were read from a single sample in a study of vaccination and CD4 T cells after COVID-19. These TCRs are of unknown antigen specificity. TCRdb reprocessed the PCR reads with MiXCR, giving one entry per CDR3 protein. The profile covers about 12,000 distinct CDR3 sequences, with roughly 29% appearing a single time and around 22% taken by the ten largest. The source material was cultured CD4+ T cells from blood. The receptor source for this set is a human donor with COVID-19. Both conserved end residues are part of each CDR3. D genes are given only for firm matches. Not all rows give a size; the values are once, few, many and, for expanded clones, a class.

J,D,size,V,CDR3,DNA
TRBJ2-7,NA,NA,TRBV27,CASRTSIPYEQYF,TGTGCCAGCAGGACTAGTATACCCTACGAGCAGTACTTC
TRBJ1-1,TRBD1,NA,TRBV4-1,CASSQVSRGMNTEAFF,TGCGCCAGCAGCCAAGTCTCCAGGGGGATGAACACTGAAGCTTTCTTT
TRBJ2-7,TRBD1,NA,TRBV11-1,CASSKLDRLTYEQYF,TGCGCCAGCAGCAAACTGGACAGGCTTACCTACGAGCAGTACTTC
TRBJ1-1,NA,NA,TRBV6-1,CASSDRTEAFF,TGTGCCAGCAGCGATCGGACTGAAGCTTTCTTT
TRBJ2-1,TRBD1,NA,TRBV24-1,CATSDQGTGSPNEQFF,TGTGCCACCAGTGACCAAGGGACAGGGTCCCCCAATGAGCAGTTCTTC
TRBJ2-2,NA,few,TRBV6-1,CATGANTGELFF,TGTGCCACGGGAGCGAACACCGGGGAGCTGTTTTTT
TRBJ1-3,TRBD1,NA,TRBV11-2,CASSLEDRGHTIYF,TGTGCCAGCAGCTTAGAGGACAGGGGACACACCATATATTTT
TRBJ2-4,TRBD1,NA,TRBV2,CASSGTGGSKNIQYF,TGTGCCAGCAGTGGGACAGGGGGCTCCAAAAACATTCAGTACTTC
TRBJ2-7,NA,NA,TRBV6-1,CASSPAGDTYEQYF,TGTGCCAGCAGCCCTGCTGGGGACACCTACGAGCAGTACTTC
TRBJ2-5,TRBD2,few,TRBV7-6,CASSLASLAAQETQYF,TGTGCCAGCAGCTTGGCCTCGCTAGCGGCCCAAGAGACCCAGTACTTC
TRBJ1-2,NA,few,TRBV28,CASSLGSYGYTF,TGTGCCAGCAGCCTGGGCAGCTATGGCTACACCTTC
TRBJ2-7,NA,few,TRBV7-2,CASSFRSESYEQYF,TGTGCCAGCAGCTTCCGATCGGAGTCCTACGAGCAGTACTTC
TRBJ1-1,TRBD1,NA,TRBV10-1,CASRPGQALNTEAFF,TGCGCCAGCAGACCGGGACAGGCTCTGAACACTGAAGCTTTCTTT